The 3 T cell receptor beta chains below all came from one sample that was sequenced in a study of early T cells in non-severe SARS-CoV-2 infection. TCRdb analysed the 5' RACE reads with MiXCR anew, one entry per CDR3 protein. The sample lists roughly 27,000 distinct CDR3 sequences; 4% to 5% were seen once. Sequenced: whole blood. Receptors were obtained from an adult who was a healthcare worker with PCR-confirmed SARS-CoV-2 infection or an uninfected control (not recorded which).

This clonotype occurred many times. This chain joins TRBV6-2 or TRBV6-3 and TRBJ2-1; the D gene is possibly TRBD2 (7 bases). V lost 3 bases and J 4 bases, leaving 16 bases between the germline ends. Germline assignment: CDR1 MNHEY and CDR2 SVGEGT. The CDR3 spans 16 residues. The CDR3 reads CASSYLGGRLYNEQFF. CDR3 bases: TGTGCCAGCAGTTATCTCGGGGGGCGTTTATACAATGAGCAGTTCTTC.

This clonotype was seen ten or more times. The DNA for the CDR3 is TGTGCCAGCAGCTTAGCAGGGTTGTCCGGGGAGCTGTTTTTT. Encoded protein: CASSLAGLSGELFF. V gene TRBV7-2 combines with J gene TRBJ2-2; D uncertain. The CDR3 runs 14 residues. V was trimmed by 0 bases and J by 6 bases, leaving 8 bases between them. Per the germline V gene, CDR1 is SGHTA and CDR2 is FQGNSA.

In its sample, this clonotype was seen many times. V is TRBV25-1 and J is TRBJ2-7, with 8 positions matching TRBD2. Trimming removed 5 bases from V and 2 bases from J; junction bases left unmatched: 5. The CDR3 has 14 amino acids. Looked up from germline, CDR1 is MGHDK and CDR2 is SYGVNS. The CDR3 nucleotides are TGTGCCAGCAGTCCAAGCGGGAGCCCCTACGAGCAGTACTTC. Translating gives CASSPSGSPYEQYF.